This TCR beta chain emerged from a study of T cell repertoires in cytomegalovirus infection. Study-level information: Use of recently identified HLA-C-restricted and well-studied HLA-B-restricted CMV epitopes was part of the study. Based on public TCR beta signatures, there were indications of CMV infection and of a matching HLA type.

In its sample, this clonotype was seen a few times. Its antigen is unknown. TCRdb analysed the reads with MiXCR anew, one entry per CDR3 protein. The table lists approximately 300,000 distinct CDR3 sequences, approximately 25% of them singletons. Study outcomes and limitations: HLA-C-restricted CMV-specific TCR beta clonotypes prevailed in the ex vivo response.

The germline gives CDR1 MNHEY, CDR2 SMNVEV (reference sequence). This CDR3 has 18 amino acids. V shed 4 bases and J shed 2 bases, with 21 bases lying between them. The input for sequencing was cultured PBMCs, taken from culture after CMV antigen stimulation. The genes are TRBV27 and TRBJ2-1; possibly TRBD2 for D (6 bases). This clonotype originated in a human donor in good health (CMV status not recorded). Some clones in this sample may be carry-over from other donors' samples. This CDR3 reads CASSSFSGPGGPYNEQFF. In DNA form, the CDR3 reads TGTGCCAGCAGTTCATTCAGCGGTCCAGGAGGGCCCTACAATGAGCAGTTCTTC.